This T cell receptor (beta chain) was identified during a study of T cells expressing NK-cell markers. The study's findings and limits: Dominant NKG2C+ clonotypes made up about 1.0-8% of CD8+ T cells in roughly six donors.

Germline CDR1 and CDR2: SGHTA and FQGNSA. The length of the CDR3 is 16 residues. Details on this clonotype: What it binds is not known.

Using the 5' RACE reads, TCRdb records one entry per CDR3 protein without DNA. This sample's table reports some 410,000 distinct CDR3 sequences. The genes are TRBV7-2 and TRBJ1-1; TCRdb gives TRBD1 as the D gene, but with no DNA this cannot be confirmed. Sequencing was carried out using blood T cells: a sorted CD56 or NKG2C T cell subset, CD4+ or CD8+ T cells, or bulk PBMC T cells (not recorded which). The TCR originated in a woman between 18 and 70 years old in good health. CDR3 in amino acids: CASSLVGTGGNTEAFF.